A selection of T cell receptor beta chains follows, all from one sample in a study of cytomegalovirus exposure and HLA in healthy donors. Produced via immunoSEQ multiplex PCR; TCRdb's table is partial and in-frame only. The table has some 170,000 clones, approximately 78% seen once. The specimen was PBMCs. These TCRs come from a woman under 30 in good health and CMV-seronegative. CDR3s include the opening cysteine and the closing phenylalanine or tryptophan. D genes are given only for firm matches. Clone size, where shown, is once, few, many, or a class for clones that have expanded.

d_call	v_call	j_call	clone_size	cdr3_aa	cdr3_nt
-	TRBV19	TRBJ1-1	-	CASSMDSYTEAFF	TGTGCCAGTAGTATGGACAGCTACACTGAAGCTTTCTTT
-	TRBV11-2	TRBJ1-3	-	CASSLEWSAGNTIYF	TGTGCCAGCAGCTTAGAATGGAGCGCTGGAAACACCATATATTTT
-	TRBV7-9	TRBJ2-5	-	CASSPPTEETQYF	TGTGCCAGCAGCCCACCCACTGAAGAGACCCAGTACTTC
-	TRBV2	TRBJ2-1	-	CASRGVGAGEQFF	TGTGCCAGCAGAGGGGTTGGGGCAGGGGAGCAGTTCTTC
TRBD2	TRBV2	TRBJ2-5	-	CASVLAGGLQETQYF	TGTGCCAGCGTGTTAGCGGGAGGGTTACAAGAGACCCAGTACTTC
TRBD2	TRBV30	TRBJ2-7	-	CAWSPPGTSRYEQYF	TGTGCCTGGAGTCCCCCAGGGACTAGCAGGTACGAGCAGTACTTC
-	TRBV11-2	TRBJ1-2	few	CASSLASGANYGYTF	TGTGCCAGCAGCTTAGCGTCAGGGGCTAACTATGGCTACACCTTC
-	TRBV28	TRBJ2-7	-	CASRTASSYEQYF	TGTGCCAGCCGGACAGCGAGCTCCTACGAGCAGTACTTC
-	TRBV5-4	TRBJ1-3	-	CASSLDTLKGNTIYF	TGTGCCAGCAGCTTGGACACACTAAAGGGAAACACCATATATTTT
TRBD1	TRBV18	TRBJ1-2	-	CASSPGTGAAYGYTF	TGTGCCAGCTCACCCGGGACAGGGGCCGCATATGGCTACACCTTC
-	TRBV2	TRBJ1-5	-	CASSEGQGNQPQHF	TGTGCCAGCAGTGAGGGGCAGGGCAATCAGCCCCAGCATTTT
-	TRBV6-6	TRBJ2-7	-	CASRQVSYEQYF	TGTGCCAGCAGACAGGTTTCCTACGAGCAGTACTTC
TRBD1	TRBV11-2	TRBJ1-2	-	CASSSRQGINYGYTF	TGTGCCAGCAGCTCTCGACAGGGAATCAACTATGGCTACACCTTC
-	TRBV7-6	TRBJ1-1	-	CASSLSLQGKDTEAFF	TGTGCCAGCAGCTTAAGCCTTCAGGGGAAGGACACTGAAGCTTTCTTT
-	TRBV6-6	TRBJ1-3	-	CASSYSQGLGGNTIYF	TGTGCCAGCAGTTACTCTCAGGGCCTAGGAGGAAACACCATATATTTT
-	TRBV5-5	TRBJ2-7	-	CASSRGTDSSYEQYF	TGTGCCAGCAGCCGGGGGACCGATAGCTCCTACGAGCAGTACTTC
-	TRBV2	TRBJ1-4	-	CASSEGRTGLREKLFF	TGTGCCAGCAGTGAGGGGCGGACCGGTCTTAGGGAAAAACTGTTTTTT
TRBD1	TRBV25-1	TRBJ2-7	few	CASSPTGQGHHF	TGTGCCAGCAGTCCCACAGGACAGGGACACCACTTC
TRBD2	TRBV10-2	TRBJ2-7	-	CASSPLAGGPITEQYF	TGCGCCAGCAGTCCTCTAGCGGGGGGGCCAATTACCGAGCAGTACTTC
TRBD1	TRBV4-1	TRBJ2-7	-	CASSQESQGSYEQYF	TGCGCCAGCAGCCAAGAATCACAGGGGTCCTACGAGCAGTACTTC
-	TRBV9	TRBJ2-2	-	CASSVAGDTGELFF	TGTGCCAGCAGCGTAGCGGGGGATACCGGGGAGCTGTTTTTT
TRBD2	TRBV10-1	TRBJ2-3	-	CASSDRGRDTQYF	TGCGCCAGCAGTGACCGCGGGAGAGATACGCAGTATTTT
TRBD1	TRBV11-2	TRBJ1-1	-	CASSLRGRFVNTEAFF	TGTGCCAGCAGCTTAAGGGGGCGGTTCGTGAACACTGAAGCTTTCTTT
TRBD1	TRBV5-1	TRBJ1-1	-	CASSLAKTGDTEAFF	TGCGCCAGCAGCTTGGCTAAGACAGGGGACACTGAAGCTTTCTTT
-	TRBV6-5	TRBJ1-5	-	CASSARQVQNQPQHF	TGTGCCAGCAGTGCGAGACAGGTCCAAAATCAGCCCCAGCATTTT
-	TRBV5-1	TRBJ2-6	few	CASSLVGGSGANVLTF	TGCGCCAGCAGCTTGGTCGGGGGCTCTGGGGCCAACGTCCTGACTTTC
TRBD1	TRBV4-2	TRBJ1-1	once	CASSQDEGTGARVAEAFF	TGTGCCAGCAGCCAAGACGAAGGGACAGGGGCGAGGGTGGCTGAAGCTTTCTTT
-	TRBV5-1	TRBJ2-5	-	CASRGAGAGETQYF	TGCGCCAGCAGAGGGGCAGGGGCTGGGGAGACCCAGTACTTC
-	TRBV5-1	TRBJ1-2	few	CASSLDGGYGYTF	TGCGCCAGCAGCTTGGACGGGGGCTATGGCTACACCTTC
TRBD1	TRBV18	TRBJ1-5	-	CASSLGQGRGNQPQHF	TGTGCCAGCTCACTTGGACAGGGTAGGGGCAATCAGCCCCAGCATTTT
TRBD1	TRBV28	TRBJ2-7	-	CASSLWGQFSYEQYF	TGTGCCAGCAGTTTATGGGGACAGTTTTCCTACGAGCAGTACTTC
TRBD2	TRBV10-3	TRBJ2-3	-	CAISEIRLAEDTDTQYF	TGTGCCATCAGTGAGATCAGACTAGCGGAAGACACAGATACGCAGTATTTT
-	TRBV6-5	TRBJ1-2	-	CASSYSGGLDYGYTF	TGTGCCAGCAGTTACTCCGGGGGTTTGGACTATGGCTACACCTTC
-	TRBV14	TRBJ2-1	-	CASSQAVLALGNEQFF	TGTGCCAGCAGCCAAGCCGTCCTAGCTTTAGGCAATGAGCAGTTCTTC
TRBD1	TRBV11-2	TRBJ2-7	-	CASRTGTGVYEQYF	TGTGCCAGCAGAACCGGGACAGGGGTTTACGAGCAGTACTTC
-	TRBV7-9	TRBJ2-1	once	CASSALQGGNEQFF	TGTGCCAGCAGCGCCCTACAGGGGGGGAATGAGCAGTTCTTC
-	TRBV27	TRBJ1-2	-	CASSYRDGLYGYTF	TGTGCCAGCAGTTACAGGGACGGCCTCTATGGCTACACCTTC
TRBD2	TRBV4-1	TRBJ2-2	-	CASSPGLAGGLTGELFF	TGCGCCAGCAGCCCCGGGTTAGCGGGGGGGCTAACCGGGGAGCTGTTTTTT
-	TRBV10-3	TRBJ1-2	-	CAISGTPNYGYTF	TGTGCCATCAGTGGTACACCAAACTATGGCTACACCTTC
TRBD1	TRBV28	TRBJ1-2	-	CASRGTGGALNGYTF	TGTGCCAGCAGGGGGACAGGGGGCGCTTTAAATGGCTACACCTTC
TRBD2	TRBV18	TRBJ2-5	-	CASSPRTSGGGETQYF	TGTGCCAGCTCACCAAGGACTAGCGGAGGGGGAGAGACCCAGTACTTC
TRBD1	TRBV6-1	TRBJ1-3	-	CASRTGGSGNTIYF	TGTGCCAGCAGGACAGGGGGTTCTGGAAACACCATATATTTT
-	TRBV10-3	TRBJ1-2	-	CAISVDSYILYGYTF	TGTGCCATCAGTGTGGACAGCTACATCCTCTATGGCTACACCTTC
TRBD1	TRBV4-1	TRBJ2-2	few	CASSQEWIRDRESAGELFF	TGCGCCAGCAGCCAAGAATGGATTAGGGACAGGGAGTCGGCCGGGGAGCTGTTTTTT
-	TRBV6-1	TRBJ1-1	once	CASSLRKQGRTEAFF	TGTGCCAGCAGCCTACGGAAACAGGGTCGGACTGAAGCTTTCTTT
-	TRBV27	TRBJ1-4	-	CASSRLSTGRNEKLFF	TGTGCCAGCAGCCGCCTTTCGACAGGCAGGAATGAAAAACTGTTTTTT
TRBD1	TRBV6-5	TRBJ2-2	few	CASRPGQGHTGELFF	TGTGCCAGCAGGCCGGGACAGGGACACACCGGGGAGCTGTTTTTT
TRBD2	TRBV28	TRBJ2-7	few	CASSPILRGERYEQYF	TGTGCCAGCAGCCCCATCCTGCGGGGGGAAAGGTACGAGCAGTACTTC
-	TRBV11-1	TRBJ1-1	once	CASSLTGQSGAFF	TGTGCCAGCAGCTTAACGGGACAAAGTGGGGCTTTCTTT
TRBD1	TRBV5-6	TRBJ2-2	-	CASRIQGIGTGELFF	TGTGCCAGCAGGATACAGGGGATAGGCACCGGGGAGCTGTTTTTT